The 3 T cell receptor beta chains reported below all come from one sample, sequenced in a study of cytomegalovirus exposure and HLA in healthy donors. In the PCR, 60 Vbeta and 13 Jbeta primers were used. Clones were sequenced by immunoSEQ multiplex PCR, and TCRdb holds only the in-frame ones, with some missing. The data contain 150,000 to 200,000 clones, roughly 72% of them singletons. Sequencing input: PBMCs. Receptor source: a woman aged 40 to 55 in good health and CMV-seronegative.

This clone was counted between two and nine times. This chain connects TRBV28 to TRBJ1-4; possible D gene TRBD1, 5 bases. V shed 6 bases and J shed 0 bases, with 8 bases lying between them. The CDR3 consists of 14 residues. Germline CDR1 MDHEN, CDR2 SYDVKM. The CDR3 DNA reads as TGTGCCAGCAGCCCGACAGCAACTAATGAAAAACTGTTTTTT. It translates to CASSPTATNEKLFF. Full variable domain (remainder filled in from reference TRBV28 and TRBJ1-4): DVKVTQSSRYLVKRTGEKVFLECVQDMDHENMFWYRQDPGLGLRLIYFSYDVKMKEKGDIPEGYSVSREKKERFSLILESASTNQTSMYLCASSPTATNEKLFFGSGTQLSVL.

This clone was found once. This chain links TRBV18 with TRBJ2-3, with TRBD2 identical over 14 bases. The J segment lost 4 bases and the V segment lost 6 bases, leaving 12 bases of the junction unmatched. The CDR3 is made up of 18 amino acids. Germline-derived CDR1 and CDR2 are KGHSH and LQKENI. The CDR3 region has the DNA TGTGCCAGCTCCTTTCAAGCGGGACTAGCGGGAGACGCAGATACGCAGTATTTT. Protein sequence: CASSFQAGLAGDADTQYF.

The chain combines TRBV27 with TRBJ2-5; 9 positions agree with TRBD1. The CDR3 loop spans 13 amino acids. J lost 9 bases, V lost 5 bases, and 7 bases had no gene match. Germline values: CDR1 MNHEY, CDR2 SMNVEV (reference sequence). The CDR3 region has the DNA TGTGCCAGCAGTCTAAGTGGGGACAGGGCCCAGTACTTC. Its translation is CASSLSGDRAQYF.